Listed below are T cell receptor beta chains from one sample, sequenced in a study of response to subunit inactivated influenza vaccine. TCRdb processed the RT-PCR reads anew with MiXCR; each CDR3 protein has one entry. This table has over 650,000 distinct CDR3 sequences, around 20% appearing once. The sample consisted of PBMCs from blood, taken 4 to 6 days after vaccination. These receptors were taken from a man aged 50 to 60 who received an inactivated influenza vaccine. Both conserved end residues are part of each CDR3. D genes are given only for firm matches. Some rows have no size entry. The others give once, few or many, or a class for an expanded clone.

clone size	D gene	J gene	V gene	CDR3 protein	CDR3 DNA
NA	NA	TRBJ2-7	TRBV7-6	CASSLVSRDEQYF	TGTGCCAGCAGCTTAGTTTCCAGGGACGAGCAGTACTTC
NA	NA	TRBJ2-6	TRBV3-1	CASSPTPRTGANVLTF	TGTGCCAGCAGCCCTACACCCAGGACAGGGGCCAACGTCCTGACTTTC
NA	NA	TRBJ2-7	TRBV9	CASSVGDGLITYEQYF	TGTGCCAGCAGCGTAGGGGACGGTTTAATTACCTACGAGCAGTACTTC
few	NA	TRBJ2-5	TRBV29-1	CSVNRVVETQYF	TGCAGCGTCAACAGGGTAGTGGAGACCCAGTACTTC
NA	NA	TRBJ1-2	TRBV25-1	CASSELEGRTGGYTF	TGTGCCAGCAGTGAACTGGAGGGCCGAACGGGAGGCTACACCTTC
few	NA	TRBJ2-2	TRBV29-1	CSGQANTGELFF	TGCAGCGGGCAGGCGAACACCGGGGAGCTGTTTTTT
NA	TRBD2	TRBJ2-5	TRBV5-1	CASSLGSSGEETQYF	TGCGCCAGCAGCTTGGGGTCTAGCGGTGAAGAGACCCAGTACTTC
few	TRBD1	TRBJ2-2	TRBV4-3	CASSVDRVGTGELFF	TGCGCCAGCAGCGTCGACAGGGTTGGCACCGGGGAGCTGTTTTTT
NA	NA	TRBJ2-3	TRBV4-1	CASSQDLGGVDTQYF	TGCGCCAGCAGCCAAGATCTGGGCGGGGTAGATACGCAGTATTTT
many	NA	TRBJ2-5	TRBV5-1	CASSYSQETQYF	TGCGCCAGCAGCTATAGCCAAGAGACCCAGTACTTC
few	NA	TRBJ2-1	TRBV5-4	CASRGIGQGEQFF	TGTGCCAGCAGAGGGATAGGGCAAGGGGAGCAGTTCTTC
NA	TRBD2	TRBJ2-7	TRBV12-3/TRBV12-4	CASSKRRGDEQYF	TGTGCCAGCTCGAAACGGCGGGGGGACGAGCAGTACTTC
few	TRBD2	TRBJ2-1	TRBV2	CASSRTSGRIQSSYNEQFF	TGTGCCAGCAGTAGGACTAGCGGGCGAATCCAGAGCTCCTACAATGAGCAGTTCTTC
few	NA	TRBJ1-6	TRBV20-1	CSARRQKSSSYNSPLHF	TGCAGTGCTAGGAGACAGAAGTCGAGCTCCTATAATTCACCCCTCCACTTT
NA	NA	TRBJ1-2	TRBV7-2	CASSLDVGSYTF	TGTGCCAGCAGCTTAGACGTGGGGAGCTACACCTTC
NA	TRBD2	TRBJ2-5	TRBV2	CASRRLAGEPSQYF	TGTGCCAGCAGGAGATTAGCGGGGGAGCCTTCCCAGTACTTC
few	TRBD2	TRBJ2-3	TRBV25-1	CASSPVGLAGNTDTQYF	TGTGCCAGCAGCCCGGTTGGGCTAGCGGGGAACACAGATACGCAGTATTTT
many	TRBD1	TRBJ1-5	TRBV29-1	CSVGQGTNSNQPQHF	TGCAGCGTTGGACAGGGAACTAATAGCAATCAGCCCCAGCATTTT
few	NA	TRBJ2-7	TRBV5-5	CASSKNYEQYF	TGTGCCAGCAGCAAAAACTACGAGCAGTACTTC
NA	NA	TRBJ1-1	TRBV29-1	CSVRAAMNTEAFF	TGCAGCGTTCGAGCGGCGATGAACACTGAAGCTTTCTTT
few	TRBD2	TRBJ2-7	TRBV20-1	CSARFSGGAFEQYF	TGCAGTGCTAGATTTAGCGGGGGGGCCTTCGAGCAGTACTTC
many	NA	TRBJ2-7	TRBV6-5	CASSYAGYEQYF	TGTGCCAGCAGTTATGCCGGCTACGAGCAGTACTTC
NA	NA	TRBJ2-1	TRBV12-3/TRBV12-4	CASGLRGAYNEQFF	TGTGCCAGCGGTTTGAGGGGGGCCTACAATGAGCAGTTCTTC
few	NA	TRBJ2-4	TRBV5-4	CASSAKTGEGAKNIQYF	TGTGCCAGCAGCGCAAAAACAGGGGAGGGGGCCAAAAACATTCAGTACTTC
NA	NA	TRBJ1-2	TRBV20-1	CSARVRDNYGYTF	TGCAGTGCTAGAGTAAGGGACAACTATGGCTACACCTTC
few	NA	TRBJ2-2	TRBV29-1	CSGVNSGELFF	TGCAGCGGGGTTAACTCCGGGGAGCTGTTTTTT
few	NA	TRBJ2-7	TRBV7-2	CASSFVGAEQYF	TGTGCCAGCAGCTTTGTGGGGGCCGAGCAGTACTTC
few	NA	TRBJ2-5	TRBV15	CATSRDLETQYF	TGTGCCACCAGCAGAGATCTAGAGACCCAGTACTTC
NA	TRBD2	TRBJ2-1	TRBV20-1	CSARDSGMHNEQFF	TGCAGTGCTAGAGATAGCGGGATGCACAATGAGCAGTTCTTC
NA	NA	TRBJ1-1	TRBV20-1	CSAREPGANTEAFF	TGCAGTGCTAGAGAACCAGGGGCCAACACTGAAGCTTTCTTT
NA	NA	TRBJ1-6	TRBV2	CASRTGTLNNSPLHF	TGTGCCAGCAGAACCGGGACACTGAATAATTCACCCCTCCACTTT
few	NA	TRBJ2-5	TRBV29-1	CSADGGLQETQYF	TGCAGCGCCGACGGGGGGCTCCAAGAGACCCAGTACTTC
many	NA	TRBJ2-3	TRBV29-1	CSVEKGQPGDTQYF	TGCAGCGTTGAAAAGGGTCAGCCCGGAGATACGCAGTATTTT
NA	NA	TRBJ2-1	TRBV12-3/TRBV12-4	CASRTGWAGTGEQFF	TGTGCCAGCAGGACTGGATGGGCGGGGACCGGGGAGCAGTTCTTC
few	NA	TRBJ1-1	TRBV2	CASSDWREGTEAFF	TGTGCCAGCAGTGACTGGAGGGAAGGCACTGAAGCTTTCTTT
NA	NA	TRBJ2-1	TRBV29-1	CSVRPGQGVVNEQFF	TGCAGCGTTCGCCCGGGGCAGGGAGTGGTTAATGAGCAGTTCTTC
NA	NA	TRBJ1-3	TRBV12-3/TRBV12-4	CASSPGRYSGNTIYF	TGTGCCAGCAGCCCCGGACGGTACTCTGGAAACACCATATATTTT
many	NA	TRBJ1-2	TRBV20-1	CSASAGTGYGYTF	TGCAGTGCTAGCGCTGGTACAGGGTATGGCTACACCTTC